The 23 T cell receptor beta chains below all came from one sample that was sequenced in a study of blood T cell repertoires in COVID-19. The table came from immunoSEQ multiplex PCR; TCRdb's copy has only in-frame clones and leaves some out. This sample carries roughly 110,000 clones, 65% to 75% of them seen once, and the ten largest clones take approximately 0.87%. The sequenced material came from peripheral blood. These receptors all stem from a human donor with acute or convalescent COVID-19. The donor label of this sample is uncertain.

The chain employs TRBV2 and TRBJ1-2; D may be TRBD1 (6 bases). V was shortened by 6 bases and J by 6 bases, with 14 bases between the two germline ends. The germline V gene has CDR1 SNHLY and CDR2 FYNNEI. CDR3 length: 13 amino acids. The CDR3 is CASRRGPGDGYTF. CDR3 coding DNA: TGTGCCAGCAGACGGGGACCAGGGGATGGCTACACCTTC.

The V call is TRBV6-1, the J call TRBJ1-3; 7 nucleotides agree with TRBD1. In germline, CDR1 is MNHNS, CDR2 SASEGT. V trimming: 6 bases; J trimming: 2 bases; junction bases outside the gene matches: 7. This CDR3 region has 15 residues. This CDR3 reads CASRSDRVPGNTIYF. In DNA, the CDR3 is TGTGCCAGCAGGAGCGACAGGGTCCCTGGAAACACCATATATTTT.

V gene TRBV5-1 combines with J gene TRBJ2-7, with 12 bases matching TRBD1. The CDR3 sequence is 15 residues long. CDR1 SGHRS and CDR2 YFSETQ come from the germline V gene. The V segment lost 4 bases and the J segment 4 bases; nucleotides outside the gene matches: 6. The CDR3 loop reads CASSLGTGGQYEQYF. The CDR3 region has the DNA TGCGCCAGCAGCCTTGGGACAGGGGGCCAATACGAGCAGTACTTC.

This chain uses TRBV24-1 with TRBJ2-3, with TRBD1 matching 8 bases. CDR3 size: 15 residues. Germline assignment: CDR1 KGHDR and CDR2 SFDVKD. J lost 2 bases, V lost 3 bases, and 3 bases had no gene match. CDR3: CATSDPGQVTDTQYF. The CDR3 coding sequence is TGTGCCACCAGTGATCCGGGACAGGTCACAGATACGCAGTATTTT.

CDR3 nucleotides: TGTGCCAGTAGTTCTTCCCCTAGGAGAAGCTCCTACGAGCAGTACTTC. It yields the protein CASSSSPRRSSYEQYF. This sequence joins TRBV19 and TRBJ2-7, with D unresolved. The length of the CDR3 is 16 residues. CDR1 and CDR2 from the germline V gene are LNHDA and SQIVND (reference sequence). Trimming shortened V by 5 bases and J by 0 bases, and 17 bases separated the two germline ends.

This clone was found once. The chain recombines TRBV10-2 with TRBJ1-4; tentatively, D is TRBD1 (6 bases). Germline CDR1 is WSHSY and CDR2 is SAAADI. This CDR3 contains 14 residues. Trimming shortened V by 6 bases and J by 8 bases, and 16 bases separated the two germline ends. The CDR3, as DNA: TGCGCCAGCAGGGGCCCGGGGGGCAAGGAAAAACTGTTTTTT. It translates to CASRGPGGKEKLFF.

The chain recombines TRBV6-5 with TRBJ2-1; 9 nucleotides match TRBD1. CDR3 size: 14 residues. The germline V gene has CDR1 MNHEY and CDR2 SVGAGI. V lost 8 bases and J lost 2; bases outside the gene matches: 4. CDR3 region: CASRDRATYNEQFF. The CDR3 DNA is TGTGCCAGCCGGGACAGGGCGACCTACAATGAGCAGTTCTTC.

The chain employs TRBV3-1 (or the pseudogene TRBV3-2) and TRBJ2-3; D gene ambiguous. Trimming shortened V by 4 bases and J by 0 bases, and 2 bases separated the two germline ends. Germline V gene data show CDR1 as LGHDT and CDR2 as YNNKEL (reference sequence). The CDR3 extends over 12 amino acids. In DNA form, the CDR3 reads TGTGCCAGCAGCCCTAGCACAGATACGCAGTATTTT. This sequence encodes CASSPSTDTQYF.

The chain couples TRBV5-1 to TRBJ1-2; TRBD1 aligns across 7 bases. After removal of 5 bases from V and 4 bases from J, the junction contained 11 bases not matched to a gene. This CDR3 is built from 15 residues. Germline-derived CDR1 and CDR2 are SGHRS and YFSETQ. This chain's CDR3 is CASSSQGGPVYGYTF. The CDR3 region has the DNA TGCGCCAGCAGTAGTCAGGGGGGACCGGTCTATGGCTACACCTTC. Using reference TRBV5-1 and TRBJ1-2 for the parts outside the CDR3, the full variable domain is KAGVTQTPRYLIKTRGQQVTLSCSPISGHRSVSWYQQTPGQGLQFLFEYFSETQRNKGNFPGRFSGRQFSNSRSEMNVSTLELGDSALYLCASSSQGGPVYGYTFGSGTRLTVV.

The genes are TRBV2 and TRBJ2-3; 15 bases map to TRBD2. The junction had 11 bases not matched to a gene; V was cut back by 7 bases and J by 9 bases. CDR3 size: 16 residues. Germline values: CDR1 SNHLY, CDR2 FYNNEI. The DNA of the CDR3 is TGTGCCAGCACCGGACTAGCGGGGGGGCGGGGGGCCACGCAGTATTTT. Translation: CASTGLAGGRGATQYF. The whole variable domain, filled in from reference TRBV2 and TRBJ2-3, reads EPEVTQTPSHQVTQMGQEVILRCVPISNHLYFYWYRQILGQKVEFLVSFYNNEISEKSEIFDDQFSVERPDGSNFTLKIRSTKLEDSAMYFCASTGLAGGRGATQYFGPGTRLTVL.

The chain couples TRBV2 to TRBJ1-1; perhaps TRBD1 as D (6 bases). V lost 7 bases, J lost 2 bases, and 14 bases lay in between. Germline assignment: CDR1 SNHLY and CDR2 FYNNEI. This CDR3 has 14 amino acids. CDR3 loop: CASTGGAFNTEAFF. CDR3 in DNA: TGTGCCAGCACTGGGGGGGCCTTTAACACTGAAGCTTTCTTT.

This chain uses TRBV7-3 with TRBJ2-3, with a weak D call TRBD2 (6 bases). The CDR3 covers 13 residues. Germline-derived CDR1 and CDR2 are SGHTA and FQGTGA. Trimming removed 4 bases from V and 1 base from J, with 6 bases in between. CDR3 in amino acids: CASSSGGTDTQYF. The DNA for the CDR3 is TGTGCCAGCAGCTCGGGAGGCACAGATACGCAGTATTTT.

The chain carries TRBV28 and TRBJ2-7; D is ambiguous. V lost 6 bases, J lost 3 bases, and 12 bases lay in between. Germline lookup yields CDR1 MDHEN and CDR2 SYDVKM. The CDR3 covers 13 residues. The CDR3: CASRSARNYEQYV. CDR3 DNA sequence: TGTGCCAGCAGGTCGGCTAGAAACTACGAGCAGTACGTC.

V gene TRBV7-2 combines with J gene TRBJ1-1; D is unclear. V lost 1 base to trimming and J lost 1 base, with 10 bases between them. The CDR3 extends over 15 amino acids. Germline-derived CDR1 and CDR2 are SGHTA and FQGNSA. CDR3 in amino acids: CASSLVTEGNTEAFF. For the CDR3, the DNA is TGTGCCAGCAGCTTAGTGACCGAGGGGAACACTGAAGCTTTCTTT.

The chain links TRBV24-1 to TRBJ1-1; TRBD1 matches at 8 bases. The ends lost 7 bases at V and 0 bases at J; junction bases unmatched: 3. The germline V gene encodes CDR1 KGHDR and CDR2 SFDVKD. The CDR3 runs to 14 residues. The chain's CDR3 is CATSSGGLNTEAFF. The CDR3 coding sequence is TGTGCCACCAGCTCAGGGGGCTTGAACACTGAAGCTTTCTTT.

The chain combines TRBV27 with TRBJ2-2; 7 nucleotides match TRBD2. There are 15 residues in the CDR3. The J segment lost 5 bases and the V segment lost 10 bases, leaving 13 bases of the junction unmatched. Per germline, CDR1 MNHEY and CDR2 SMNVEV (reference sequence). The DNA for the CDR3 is TGTGCCACCTCATCGCGAGCGGGGATGACCGGGGAGCTGTTTTTT. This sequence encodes CATSSRAGMTGELFF.

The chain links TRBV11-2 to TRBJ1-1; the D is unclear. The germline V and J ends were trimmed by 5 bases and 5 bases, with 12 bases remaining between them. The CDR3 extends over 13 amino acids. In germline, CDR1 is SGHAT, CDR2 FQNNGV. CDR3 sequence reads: CASSPEAGTEAFF. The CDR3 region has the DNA TGTGCCAGCAGCCCCGAGGCGGGGACTGAAGCTTTCTTT.

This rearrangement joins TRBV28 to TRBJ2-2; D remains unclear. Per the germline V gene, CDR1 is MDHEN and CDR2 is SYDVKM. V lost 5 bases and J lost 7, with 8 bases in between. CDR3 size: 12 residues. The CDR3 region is CASSLALGELFF. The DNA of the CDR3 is TGTGCCAGCAGTCTGGCTCTCGGGGAGCTGTTTTTT.

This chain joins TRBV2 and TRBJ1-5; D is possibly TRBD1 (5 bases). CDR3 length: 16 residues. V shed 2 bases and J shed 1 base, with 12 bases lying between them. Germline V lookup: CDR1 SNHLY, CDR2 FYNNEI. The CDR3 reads CASSEWTTISNQPQHF. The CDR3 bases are TGTGCCAGCAGTGAATGGACAACAATAAGCAATCAGCCCCAGCATTTT. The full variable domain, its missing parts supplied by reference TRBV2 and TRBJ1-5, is EPEVTQTPSHQVTQMGQEVILRCVPISNHLYFYWYRQILGQKVEFLVSFYNNEISEKSEIFDDQFSVERPDGSNFTLKIRSTKLEDSAMYFCASSEWTTISNQPQHFGDGTRLSIL.

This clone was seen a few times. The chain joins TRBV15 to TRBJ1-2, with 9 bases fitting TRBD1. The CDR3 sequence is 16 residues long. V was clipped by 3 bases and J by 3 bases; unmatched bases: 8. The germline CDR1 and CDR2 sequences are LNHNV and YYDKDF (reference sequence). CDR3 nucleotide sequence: TGTGCCACCAGCAGGGCGGGACAGGGAGGGGACTATGGCTACACCTTC. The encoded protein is CATSRAGQGGDYGYTF.

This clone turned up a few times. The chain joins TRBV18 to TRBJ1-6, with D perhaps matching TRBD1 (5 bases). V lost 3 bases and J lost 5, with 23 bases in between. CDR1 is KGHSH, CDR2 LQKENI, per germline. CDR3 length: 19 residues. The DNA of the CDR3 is TGTGCCAGCTCACCGCGACAGTCACTATCCCTCAGGGATAATTCACCCCTCCACTTT. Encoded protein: CASSPRQSLSLRDNSPLHF.

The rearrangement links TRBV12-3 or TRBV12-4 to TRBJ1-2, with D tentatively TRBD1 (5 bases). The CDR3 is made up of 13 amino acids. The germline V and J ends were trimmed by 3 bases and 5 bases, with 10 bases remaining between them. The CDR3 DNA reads TGTGCCAGCAGTTTTATGGGGGGGTATGGCTACACCTTC. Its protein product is CASSFMGGYGYTF.

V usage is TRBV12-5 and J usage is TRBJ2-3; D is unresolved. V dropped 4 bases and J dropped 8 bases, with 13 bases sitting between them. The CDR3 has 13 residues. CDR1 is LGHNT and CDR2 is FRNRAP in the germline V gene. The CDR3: CASGSPNLGTQYF. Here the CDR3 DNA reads TGTGCTAGTGGTTCCCCGAACCTAGGTACGCAGTATTTT.